This record covers a single T cell receptor beta chain. The data were obtained in a study of T cell responses to AZD1222 COVID-19 vaccine. This table comes from immunoSEQ multiplex PCR, and its TCRdb copy is limited to in-frame clones, with some not included. The sample contains around 95,000 clones, roughly 90% of which appear only once. Germline-derived CDR1 and CDR2 are SQVTM and ANQGSEA. V lost 7 bases to trimming and J lost 6 bases; unmatched junction nucleotides: 12. The CDR3 runs 14 residues. The chain has TRBV29-1 and TRBJ2-7, with 10 positions matching TRBD2. The receptor comes from an adult in good health. The source material was peripheral blood, sampled on day 0 of AZD1222 vaccination. In nucleotides, the CDR3 is TGCAGCGCCGAAGGGGCTAGCGGGAGCTCCGAGCAGTACTTC. Residues: CSAEGASGSSEQYF.